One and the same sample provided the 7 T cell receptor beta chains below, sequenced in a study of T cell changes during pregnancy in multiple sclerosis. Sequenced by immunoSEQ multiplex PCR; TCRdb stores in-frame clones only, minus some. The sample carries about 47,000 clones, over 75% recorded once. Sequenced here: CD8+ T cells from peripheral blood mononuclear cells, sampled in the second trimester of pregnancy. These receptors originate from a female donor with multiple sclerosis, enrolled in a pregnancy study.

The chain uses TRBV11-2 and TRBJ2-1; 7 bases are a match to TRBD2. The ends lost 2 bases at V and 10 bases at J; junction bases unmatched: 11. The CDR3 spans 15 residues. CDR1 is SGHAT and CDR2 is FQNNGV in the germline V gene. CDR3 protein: CASSLYWGRAGEQFF. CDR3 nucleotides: TGTGCCAGCAGCTTATATTGGGGGAGGGCCGGGGAGCAGTTCTTC.

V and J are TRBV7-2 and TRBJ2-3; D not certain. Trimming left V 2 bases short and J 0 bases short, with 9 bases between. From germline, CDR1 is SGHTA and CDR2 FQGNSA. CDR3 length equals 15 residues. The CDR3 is CASSLIATSTDTQYF. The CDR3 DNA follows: TGTGCCAGCAGCTTAATTGCGACAAGCACAGATACGCAGTATTTT.

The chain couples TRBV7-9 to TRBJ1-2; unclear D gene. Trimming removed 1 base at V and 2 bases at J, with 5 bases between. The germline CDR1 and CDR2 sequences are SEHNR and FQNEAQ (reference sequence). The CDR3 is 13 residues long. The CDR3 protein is CASSLGANYGYTF. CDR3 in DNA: TGTGCCAGCAGCTTAGGGGCCAACTATGGCTACACCTTC. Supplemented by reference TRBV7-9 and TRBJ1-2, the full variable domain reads DTGVSQNPRHKITKRGQNVTFRCDPISEHNRLYWYRQTLGQGPEFLTYFQNEAQLEKSRLLSDRFSAERPKGSFSTLEIQRTEQGDSAMYLCASSLGANYGYTFGSGTRLTVV.

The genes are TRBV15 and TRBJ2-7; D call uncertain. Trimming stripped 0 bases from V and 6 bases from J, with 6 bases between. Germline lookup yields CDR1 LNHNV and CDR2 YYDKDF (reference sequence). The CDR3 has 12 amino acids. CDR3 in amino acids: CATSRDLSEQYF. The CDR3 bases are TGTGCCACCAGCAGAGATCTGAGCGAGCAGTACTTC.

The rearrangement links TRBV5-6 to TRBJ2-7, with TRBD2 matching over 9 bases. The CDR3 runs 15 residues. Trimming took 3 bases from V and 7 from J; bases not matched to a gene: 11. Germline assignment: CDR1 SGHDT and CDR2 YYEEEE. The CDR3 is CASSYLEREVWEQYF. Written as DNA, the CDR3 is TGTGCCAGCAGCTACCTGGAGCGGGAGGTGTGGGAGCAGTACTTC. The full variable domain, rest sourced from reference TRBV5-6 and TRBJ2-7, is DAGVTQSPTHLIKTRGQQVTLRCSPKSGHDTVSWYQQALGQGPQFIFQYYEEEERQRGNFPDRFSGHQFPNYSSELNVNALLLGDSALYLCASSYLEREVWEQYFGPGTRLTVT.

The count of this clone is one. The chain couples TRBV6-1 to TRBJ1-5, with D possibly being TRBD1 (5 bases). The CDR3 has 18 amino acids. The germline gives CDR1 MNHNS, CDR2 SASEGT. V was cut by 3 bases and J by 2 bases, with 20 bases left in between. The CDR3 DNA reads TGTGCCAGCAGTGAGGGGCCCTTCTCACCTGGGGGCAATCAGCCCCAGCATTTT. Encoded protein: CASSEGPFSPGGNQPQHF.

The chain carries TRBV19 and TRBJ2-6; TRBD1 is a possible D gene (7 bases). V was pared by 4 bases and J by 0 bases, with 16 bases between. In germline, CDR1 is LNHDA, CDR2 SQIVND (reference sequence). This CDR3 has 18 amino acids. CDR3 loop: CASSTAGQINSGANVLTF. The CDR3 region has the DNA TGTGCCAGTAGTACCGCGGGACAGATAAACTCTGGGGCCAACGTCCTGACTTTC.